This passage covers 30 T cell receptor beta chains from one sample sequenced in a study of CD8 T cells in ankylosing spondylitis. TCRdb fed the 5' RACE reads into MiXCR, producing one record per CDR3 protein. This sample has approximately 520,000 distinct CDR3 sequences, with roughly 5% found just once. The antigens these receptors bind are not known. Study-wide results and limits: It appeared that ankylosing spondylitis blood was characterized by a TCR beta motif of several highly homologous variants.

The material sequenced was blood, either unsorted or a sorted T cell fraction (not recorded which). These receptors originate from a male donor with ankylosing spondylitis.

This clonotype appeared many times. The chain combines TRBV7-9 with TRBJ2-7; D remains unclear. CDR1 and CDR2 (germline): SEHNR, FQNEAQ (reference sequence). V lost 5 bases and J lost 2, with 13 bases in between. The CDR3 sequence is 14 residues long. CDR3 sequence (DNA): TGTGCCAGCAGCAGGATCTCTAGGACCTACGAGCAGTACTTC. Translation: CASSRISRTYEQYF.

The gene calls are TRBV4-1 and TRBJ2-3; TRBD2 matches 10 bases. The CDR3 length is 19 residues. Per germline, CDR1 MGHRA and CDR2 YSYEKL. The V gene end was trimmed by 0 bases and the J gene end by 3 bases; junction bases not matched to a gene: 12. DNA for the CDR3: TGCGCCAGCAGCCAAGATCCCATAATTGAGCGGGGGGGAACAGATACGCAGTATTTT. Protein sequence: CASSQDPIIERGGTDTQYF.

This clonotype was seen ten or more times. The chain joins TRBV28 to TRBJ1-2; a weak D match, TRBD1 (5 bases). CDR3 length equals 13 residues. The V end was cut by 1 base, the J end by 8 bases, with 11 bases between. CDR1 and CDR2 (germline): MDHEN, SYDVKM. Written as DNA, the CDR3 is TGTGCCAGCAGTTTATCGGCAGGGAGAGGCTACACCTTC. Translating gives CASSLSAGRGYTF.

J is TRBJ2-3 and V is TRBV18, with D hard to call. The V end lost 2 bases, the J end lost 4 bases, and 19 bases lay between the germline ends. CDR1 is KGHSH and CDR2 is LQKENI in the germline V gene. The CDR3 totals 17 residues. CDR3 bases: TGTGCCAGCTCACCAAGCCGGGCCCCAGCTAGTCCAGATACGCAGTATTTT. Translated: CASSPSRAPASPDTQYF.

This clonotype was counted only a few times. The gene calls are TRBV5-1 and TRBJ2-5; 11 positions match TRBD2. CDR3 length: 14 residues. CDR1 is SGHRS, CDR2 YFSETQ, per germline. V shed 4 bases, J shed 3 bases, and the junction held 2 bases outside the gene matches. The CDR3 DNA follows: TGCGCCAGCAGCATTAGCGGGAGGGAAGAGACCCAGTACTTC. It yields the protein CASSISGREETQYF.

This clonotype has at least ten counts. This rearrangement joins TRBV7-3 to TRBJ2-3; no clear D. Germline V lookup: CDR1 SGHTA, CDR2 FQGTGA. This CDR3 contains 13 residues. The V gene lost 6 bases and the J gene lost 4 bases, with 11 bases spanning the gap. The CDR3 loop reads CASSSFSADTQYF. As DNA, the CDR3 is TGTGCCAGCAGTTCGTTCAGCGCAGATACGCAGTATTTT. Supplemented by reference TRBV7-3 and TRBJ2-3, the full variable domain reads GAGVSQTPSNKVTEKGKYVELRCDPISGHTALYWYRQSLGQGPEFLIYFQGTGAADDSGLPNDRFFAVRPEGSVSTLKIQRTERGDSAVYLCASSSFSADTQYFGPGTRLTVL.

This clonotype was recorded many times. The chain employs TRBV28 and TRBJ1-5; 10 bases line up with TRBD1. V shed 5 bases and J 6 bases; nucleotides not matched to a gene: 7. CDR1 MDHEN and CDR2 SYDVKM come from the germline V gene. This CDR3 is 15 amino acids long. This CDR3 reads CASSPFRTGGQPQHF. The CDR3 coding sequence is TGTGCCAGCAGTCCATTTCGGACAGGGGGTCAGCCCCAGCATTTT.

At least ten counts were recorded for this clonotype. This chain joins TRBV2 and TRBJ1-5; possible D gene TRBD1, 5 bases. The V end was cut by 6 bases, the J end by 4 bases, with 13 bases between. The CDR3 length is 14 residues. CDR1 SNHLY and CDR2 FYNNEI come from the germline V gene. The CDR3 region is CASRYPGVNQPQHF. In DNA, the CDR3 is TGTGCCAGCAGGTACCCGGGGGTTAATCAGCCCCAGCATTTT. Full variable domain (outside the CDR3, taken from reference TRBV2 and TRBJ1-5): EPEVTQTPSHQVTQMGQEVILRCVPISNHLYFYWYRQILGQKVEFLVSFYNNEISEKSEIFDDQFSVERPDGSNFTLKIRSTKLEDSAMYFCASRYPGVNQPQHFGDGTRLSIL.

At least ten counts were recorded for this clonotype. This rearrangement joins TRBV7-8 to TRBJ2-1; D is perhaps TRBD1 or TRBD2 (5 bases each). This CDR3 has 17 residues. V gave up 4 bases and J gave up 5 bases, with 21 bases separating them. The germline V gene encodes CDR1 SGHVS and CDR2 FQNEAQ. CDR3 DNA: TGTGCCAGCAGCTCATATGCATGGGGGAACACTAACAATGAGCAGTTCTTC. It yields the protein CASSSYAWGNTNNEQFF.

This clonotype was counted many times. The rearrangement joins TRBV5-1 to TRBJ2-1; 11 bases map to TRBD2. This CDR3 has 19 amino acids. Germline-derived CDR1 and CDR2 are SGHRS and YFSETQ. V lost 0 bases and J lost 3; bases outside the gene matches: 11. The CDR3 DNA reads as TGCGCCAGCAGCTTGGCCGAACTAGCGGGAGCCTTGAACTACAATGAGCAGTTCTTC. Translation: CASSLAELAGALNYNEQFF.

This clonotype was counted ten times or more. V and J are TRBV5-1 and TRBJ2-7; 10 nucleotides match TRBD2. The V gene's germline CDR1 is SGHRS and CDR2 YFSETQ. The CDR3 runs 14 residues. Trimming at V came to 4 bases and at J to 3 bases, leaving 4 bases not matched to a gene. The CDR3 sequence is CASSPSGSRYEQYF. CDR3 coding DNA: TGCGCCAGCAGCCCTAGCGGGAGCCGCTACGAGCAGTACTTC. Drawing the rest from reference TRBV5-1 and TRBJ2-7, the complete variable domain is KAGVTQTPRYLIKTRGQQVTLSCSPISGHRSVSWYQQTPGQGLQFLFEYFSETQRNKGNFPGRFSGRQFSNSRSEMNVSTLELGDSALYLCASSPSGSRYEQYFGPGTRLTVT.

This clonotype occurred many times. V usage is TRBV27 and J usage is TRBJ2-7, with TRBD2 matching 9 bases. Losses at the gene ends were 3 bases for V and 2 bases for J; bases not matched to a gene: 2. This CDR3 is built from 14 residues. Germline V gives CDR1 MNHEY, CDR2 SMNVEV (reference sequence). CDR3 residues: CASSFASGTYEQYF. The CDR3 DNA reads as TGTGCCAGCAGTTTTGCTAGCGGGACCTACGAGCAGTACTTC.

This clonotype was found many times. The chain links TRBV20-1 to TRBJ1-2, with unresolved D. The germline CDR1 and CDR2 sequences are DFQATT and SNEGSKA (reference sequence). V was trimmed by 0 bases and J by 5 bases, leaving 16 bases between them. CDR3 length: 15 residues. For the CDR3, the DNA is TGCAGTGCTAGAGATCAAGGCAGTACCCAATATGGCTACACCTTC. Translation gives CSARDQGSTQYGYTF.

This clonotype was counted between two and nine times. V usage is TRBV7-2 and J usage is TRBJ2-5; 10 positions match TRBD2. The CDR3 consists of 17 residues. The ends lost 1 base at V and 1 base at J; junction bases unmatched: 6. Germline V gene lookup returns CDR1 SGHTA and CDR2 FQGNSA. CDR3 nucleotide sequence: TGTGCCAGCAGCTTAGTCGCTAGCGGGGGTTCCCAAGAGACCCAGTACTTC. It encodes CASSLVASGGSQETQYF. Supplemented by reference TRBV7-2 and TRBJ2-5, the full variable domain reads GAGVSQSPSNKVTEKGKDVELRCDPISGHTALYWYRQSLGQGLEFLIYFQGNSAPDKSGLPSDRFSAERTGGSVSTLTIQRTQQEDSAVYLCASSLVASGGSQETQYFGPGTRLLVL.

The sample holds many counts of this clonotype. This chain joins TRBV10-3 and TRBJ1-2; 7 nucleotides agree with TRBD1. The germline V gene has CDR1 ENHRY and CDR2 SYGVKD. The CDR3 spans 14 residues. Trimming at V came to 8 bases and at J to 6 bases, leaving 12 bases not matched to a gene. The CDR3 DNA reads TGTGCCATCTCCCTTCAGGGGGGATCTGATGGCTACACCTTC. As protein: CAISLQGGSDGYTF.

This clonotype was found many times. The chain's CDR3 is CASSSGKMVAFF. In DNA form, the CDR3 reads TGTGCCAGCAGCTCCGGGAAAATGGTAGCTTTCTTT. This chain joins TRBV5-6 and TRBJ1-1; the D is unclear. This CDR3 region has 12 residues. Germline V gene lookup returns CDR1 SGHDT and CDR2 YYEEEE. Trimming took 3 bases from V and 10 from J, leaving 13 bases between them. The full variable domain, with the rest looked up from reference TRBV5-6 and TRBJ1-1, is DAGVTQSPTHLIKTRGQQVTLRCSPKSGHDTVSWYQQALGQGPQFIFQYYEEEERQRGNFPDRFSGHQFPNYSSELNVNALLLGDSALYLCASSSGKMVAFFGQGTRLTVV.

This clonotype was counted only a few times. The chain is built from TRBV5-6 and TRBJ2-4; TRBD2 might be the D (5 bases). The CDR3 extends over 14 amino acids. Trimming pared 4 bases from V and 4 bases from J, leaving 12 bases between. Per the germline V gene, CDR1 is SGHDT and CDR2 is YYEEEE. The CDR3 loop reads CASSRRTGKNIQYF. CDR3 nucleotide sequence: TGTGCCAGCAGCCGAAGGACGGGAAAAAACATTCAGTACTTC.

This clonotype was detected many times. V is TRBV12-3 or TRBV12-4 and J is TRBJ1-1, with a tentative D call TRBD1 (6 bases). V lost 7 bases, J lost 7 bases, and 19 bases lay in between. This CDR3 spans 14 amino acids. CDR3 coding DNA: TGTGCCAGCAAATGGGGACGGGGGGCGGGTGAAGCTTTCTTT. This translates into CASKWGRGAGEAFF.

This clonotype has a count of ten or more. The chain is built from TRBV9 and TRBJ2-1; weak D call: TRBD1 (5 bases). The CDR3 extends over 14 amino acids. CDR1 and CDR2 (germline): SGDLS, YYNGEE. The V and J ends lost 3 bases and 6 bases respectively, with 13 bases between them. The CDR3 reads CASSAFFTGNEQFF. The CDR3 DNA follows: TGTGCCAGCAGCGCCTTCTTTACAGGCAATGAGCAGTTCTTC.

This chain connects TRBV6-1 to TRBJ1-1; no reliable D call. Germline V lookup: CDR1 MNHNS, CDR2 SASEGT. The CDR3 is made up of 12 amino acids. Trimming left V 6 bases short and J 3 bases short, with 8 bases between. For the CDR3, the DNA is TGTGCCAGCAGATACCAGGACACTGAAGCTTTCTTT. Its translation is CASRYQDTEAFF.

This chain uses TRBV29-1 with TRBJ2-1; 10 nucleotides agree with TRBD1. The junction had 5 bases not matched to a gene; V was cut back by 6 bases and J by 3 bases. In germline, CDR1 is SQVTM, CDR2 ANQGSEA. The length of the CDR3 is 14 residues. The CDR3 region has the DNA TGCAGCGTCGTCCGGGACAGGGGCTACAATGAGCAGTTCTTC. Translated, it gives CSVVRDRGYNEQFF.

This clonotype was seen many times. The V and J genes are TRBV5-1 and TRBJ2-5; no definite D call. In germline, CDR1 is SGHRS, CDR2 YFSETQ. V gave up 0 bases and J gave up 2 bases, with 5 bases separating them. The CDR3 spans 13 residues. The CDR3 DNA follows: TGCGCCAGCAGCTTGGATGTGCAAGAGACCCAGTACTTC. It is translated as CASSLDVQETQYF.

This clonotype has ten or more counts. J is TRBJ2-2 and V is TRBV7-2; D gene uncertain. The CDR3 consists of 12 residues. Trimming removed 4 bases at V and 8 bases at J, with 8 bases between. Germline V gene data show CDR1 as SGHTA and CDR2 as FQGNSA. The chain's CDR3 is CASSSAAGELFF. The CDR3 DNA sequence: TGTGCCAGCAGCTCGGCGGCTGGGGAGCTGTTTTTT.

This clonotype was seen repeatedly, ten times or more. The rearrangement links TRBV5-1 to TRBJ1-1; TRBD1 aligns across 7 bases. The CDR3 is made up of 17 amino acids. Germline V CDR1 and CDR2: SGHRS, YFSETQ. The V gene end was trimmed by 3 bases and the J gene end by 0 bases; junction bases not matched to a gene: 11. DNA for the CDR3: TGCGCCAGCAGCTCGACAGGGCTATCGTCCCTGAACACTGAAGCTTTCTTT. Its translation is CASSSTGLSSLNTEAFF.

The table lists this clonotype with many counts. The chain recombines TRBV7-9 with TRBJ1-6; a weak D match, TRBD1 (6 bases). Trimming pared 0 bases from V and 7 bases from J, leaving 10 bases between. In germline, CDR1 is SEHNR, CDR2 FQNEAQ (reference sequence). The CDR3 has 15 residues. CDR3 region: CASSLAGGWNSPLHF. In nucleotides, the CDR3 is TGTGCCAGCAGCTTAGCGGGGGGCTGGAATTCACCCCTCCACTTT.

About this clonotype itself: A much larger clone lies a single base off, so this may be a read error. The rearrangement uses TRBV6-5 and TRBJ2-7; 10 bases fit TRBD1. After removal of 2 bases from V and 7 bases from J, the junction contained 2 bases not matched to a gene. This CDR3 spans 13 amino acids. Germline values: CDR1 MNHEY, CDR2 SVGAGI. CDR3 amino acids: CASSYGQGEEQYF. The CDR3 DNA reads as TGTGCCAGCAGTTACGGACAGGGGGAAGAGCAGTACTTC.

This clonotype was detected many times. V gene TRBV27 combines with J gene TRBJ2-3; D is unclear. The germline CDR1 and CDR2 sequences are MNHEY and SMNVEV (reference sequence). The V gene lost 6 bases and the J gene lost 0 bases, with 7 bases spanning the gap. The CDR3 consists of 13 residues. CDR3 residues: CASRRTSTDTQYF. The CDR3 bases are TGTGCCAGCAGACGAACTAGCACAGATACGCAGTATTTT.

This clonotype was recorded many times. The chain links TRBV20-1 to TRBJ2-3; 8 positions match TRBD2. V shed 1 base, J shed 3 bases, and the junction held 6 bases outside the gene matches. CDR1 and CDR2 (germline): DFQATT, SNEGSKA (reference sequence). The CDR3 contains 15 residues. This CDR3 reads CSARGRGGRTDTQYF. The CDR3 DNA reads TGCAGTGCTAGAGGCCGGGGGGGCCGGACAGATACGCAGTATTTT.

There are a few counts of this clonotype. V is TRBV12-3 or TRBV12-4 and J is TRBJ1-1, with 8 bases identical to TRBD1. There are 16 residues in the CDR3. The ends lost 2 bases at V and 6 bases at J; junction bases unmatched: 11. CDR3 DNA: TGTGCCAGCAGTTTATCGACAGGGGCCGGATGGGCTGAAGCTTTCTTT. Its translation is CASSLSTGAGWAEAFF.

This clonotype occurred many times. The chain carries TRBV5-1 and TRBJ2-5; 10 bases agree with TRBD2. The CDR3 is 15 amino acids. Trimming at V came to 4 bases and at J to 5 bases, leaving 8 bases not matched to a gene. CDR1 is SGHRS and CDR2 is YFSETQ in the germline V gene. For the CDR3, the DNA is TGCGCCAGCAGCCCTCTAGCGGGAGTTTGGGAGACCCAGTACTTC. Amino acid sequence: CASSPLAGVWETQYF.